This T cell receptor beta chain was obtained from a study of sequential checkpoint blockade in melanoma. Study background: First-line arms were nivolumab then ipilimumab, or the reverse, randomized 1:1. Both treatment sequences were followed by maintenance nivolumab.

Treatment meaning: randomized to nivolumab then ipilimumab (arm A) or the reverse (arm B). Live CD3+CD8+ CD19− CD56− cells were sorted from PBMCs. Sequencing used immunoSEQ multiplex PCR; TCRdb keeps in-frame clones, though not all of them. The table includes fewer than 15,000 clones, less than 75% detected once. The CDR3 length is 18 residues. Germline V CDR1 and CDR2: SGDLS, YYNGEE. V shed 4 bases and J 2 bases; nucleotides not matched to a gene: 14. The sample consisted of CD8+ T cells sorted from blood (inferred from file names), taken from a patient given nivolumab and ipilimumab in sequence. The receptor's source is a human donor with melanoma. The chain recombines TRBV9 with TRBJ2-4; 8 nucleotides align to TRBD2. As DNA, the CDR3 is TGTGCCAGCAGCCTTCTCCCAGGCGGGAGGAATACCAAAAACATTCAGTACTTC. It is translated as CASSLLPGGRNTKNIQYF.